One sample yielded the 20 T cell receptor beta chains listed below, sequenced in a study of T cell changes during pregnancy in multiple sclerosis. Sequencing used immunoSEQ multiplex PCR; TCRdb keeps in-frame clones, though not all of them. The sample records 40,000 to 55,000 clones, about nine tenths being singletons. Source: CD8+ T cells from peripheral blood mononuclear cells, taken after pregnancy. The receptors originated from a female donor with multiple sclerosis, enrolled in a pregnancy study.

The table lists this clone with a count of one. For the CDR3, the DNA is TGTGCCAGCAGCGGACTCACCTCCGATGAGCAGTTCTTC. It is translated as CASSGLTSDEQFF. V gene TRBV2 combines with J gene TRBJ2-1; D perhaps matches TRBD2 (5 bases). Trimming shortened V by 6 bases and J by 8 bases, and 14 bases separated the two germline ends. Germline CDR1 is SNHLY and CDR2 is FYNNEI. This CDR3 has 13 residues.

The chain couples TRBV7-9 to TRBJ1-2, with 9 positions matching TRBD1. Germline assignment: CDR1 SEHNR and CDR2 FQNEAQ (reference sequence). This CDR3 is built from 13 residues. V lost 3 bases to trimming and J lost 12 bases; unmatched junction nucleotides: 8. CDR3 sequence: CASSLGDRVYHTF. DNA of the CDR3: TGTGCCAGCAGCTTGGGGGACAGGGTTTATCACACCTTC. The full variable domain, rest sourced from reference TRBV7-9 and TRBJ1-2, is DTGVSQNPRHKITKRGQNVTFRCDPISEHNRLYWYRQTLGQGPEFLTYFQNEAQLEKSRLLSDRFSAERPKGSFSTLEIQRTEQGDSAMYLCASSLGDRVYHTFGSGTRLTVV.

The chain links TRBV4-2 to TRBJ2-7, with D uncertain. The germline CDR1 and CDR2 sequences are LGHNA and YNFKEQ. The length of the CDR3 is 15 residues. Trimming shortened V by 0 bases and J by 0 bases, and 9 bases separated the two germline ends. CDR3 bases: TGTGCCAGCAGCCAAGAAGGTAGCTTCTCCTACGAGCAGTACTTC. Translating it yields CASSQEGSFSYEQYF.

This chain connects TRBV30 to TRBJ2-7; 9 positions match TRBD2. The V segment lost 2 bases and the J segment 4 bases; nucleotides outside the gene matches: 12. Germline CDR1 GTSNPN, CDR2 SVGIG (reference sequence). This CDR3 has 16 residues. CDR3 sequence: CAWSRRGASGKYEQYF. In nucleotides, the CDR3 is TGTGCCTGGAGTCGCCGGGGGGCTAGCGGGAAATACGAGCAGTACTTC. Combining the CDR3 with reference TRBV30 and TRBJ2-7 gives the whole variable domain SQTIHQWPATLVQPVGSPLSLECTVEGTSNPNLYWYRQAAGRGLQLLFYSVGIGQISSEVPQNLSASRPQDRQFILSSKKLLLSDSGFYLCAWSRRGASGKYEQYFGPGTRLTVT.

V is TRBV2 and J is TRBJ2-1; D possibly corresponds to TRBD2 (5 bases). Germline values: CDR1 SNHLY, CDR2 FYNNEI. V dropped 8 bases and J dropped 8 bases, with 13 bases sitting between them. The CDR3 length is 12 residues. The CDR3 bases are TGTGCCAGCCAGGAGAGGGCCGATGAGCAGTTCTTC. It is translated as CASQERADEQFF.

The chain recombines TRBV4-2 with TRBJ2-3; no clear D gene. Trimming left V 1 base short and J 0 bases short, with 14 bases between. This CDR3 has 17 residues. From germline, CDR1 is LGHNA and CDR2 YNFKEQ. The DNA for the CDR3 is TGTGCCAGCAGCCAAGGTATTACGGTCACTAGCACAGATACGCAGTATTTT. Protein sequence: CASSQGITVTSTDTQYF.

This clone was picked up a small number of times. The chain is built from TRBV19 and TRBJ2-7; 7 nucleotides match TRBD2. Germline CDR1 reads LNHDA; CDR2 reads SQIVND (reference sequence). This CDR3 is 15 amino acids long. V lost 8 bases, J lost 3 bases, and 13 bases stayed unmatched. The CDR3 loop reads CASAAGRGSLYEQYF. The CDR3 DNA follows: TGTGCCAGTGCGGCGGGGCGCGGGAGCCTCTACGAGCAGTACTTC.

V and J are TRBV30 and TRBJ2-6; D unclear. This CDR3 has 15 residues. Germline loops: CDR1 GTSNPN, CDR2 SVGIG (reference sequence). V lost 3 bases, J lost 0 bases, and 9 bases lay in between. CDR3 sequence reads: CAWRPSGSGANVLTF. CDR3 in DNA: TGTGCCTGGAGGCCTTCAGGCTCTGGGGCCAACGTCCTGACTTTC.

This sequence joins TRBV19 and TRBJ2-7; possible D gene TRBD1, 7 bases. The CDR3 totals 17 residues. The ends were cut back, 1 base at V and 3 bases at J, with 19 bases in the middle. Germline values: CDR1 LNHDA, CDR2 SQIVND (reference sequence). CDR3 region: CASSIVRTGLQDYEQYF. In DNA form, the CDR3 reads TGTGCCAGTAGTATAGTTAGGACAGGACTACAGGACTACGAGCAGTACTTC.

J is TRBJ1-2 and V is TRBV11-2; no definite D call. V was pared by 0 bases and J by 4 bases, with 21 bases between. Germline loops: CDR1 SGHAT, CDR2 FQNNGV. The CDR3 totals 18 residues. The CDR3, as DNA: TGTGCCAGCAGCTTAGATCCAGTGTTAGGCGGAACTCTCTATGGCTACACCTTC. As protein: CASSLDPVLGGTLYGYTF. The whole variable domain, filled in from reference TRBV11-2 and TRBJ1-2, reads EAGVAQSPRYKIIEKRQSVAFWCNPISGHATLYWYQQILGQGPKLLIQFQNNGVVDDSQLPKDRFSAERLKGVDSTLKIQPAKLEDSAVYLCASSLDPVLGGTLYGYTFGSGTRLTVV.

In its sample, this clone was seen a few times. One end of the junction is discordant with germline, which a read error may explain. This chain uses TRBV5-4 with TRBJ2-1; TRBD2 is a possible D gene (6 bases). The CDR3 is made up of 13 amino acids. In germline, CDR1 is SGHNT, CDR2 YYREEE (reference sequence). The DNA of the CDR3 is TGTGCCAGCAGACGGGACTCCCACAATGAGCAGTTCTTC. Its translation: CASRRDSHNEQFF.

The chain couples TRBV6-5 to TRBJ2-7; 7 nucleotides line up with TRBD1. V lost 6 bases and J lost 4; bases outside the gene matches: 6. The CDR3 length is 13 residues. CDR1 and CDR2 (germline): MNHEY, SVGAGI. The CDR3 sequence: CASSTGTAYEQYF. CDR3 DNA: TGTGCCAGCAGCACCGGGACAGCTTACGAGCAGTACTTC.

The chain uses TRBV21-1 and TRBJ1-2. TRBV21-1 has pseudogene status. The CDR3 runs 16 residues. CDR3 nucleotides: TGTGCCAGCAGCAAAGTCGACACCGGGGCTAACTATGGCTACACCTTC. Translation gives CASSKVDTGANYGYTF.

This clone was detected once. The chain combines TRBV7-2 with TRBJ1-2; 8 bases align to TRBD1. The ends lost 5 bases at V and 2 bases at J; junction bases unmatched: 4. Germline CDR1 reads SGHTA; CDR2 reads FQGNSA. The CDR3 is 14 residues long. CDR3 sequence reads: CASSPYRGNYGYTF. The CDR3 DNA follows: TGTGCCAGCAGCCCGTACAGGGGGAACTATGGCTACACCTTC.

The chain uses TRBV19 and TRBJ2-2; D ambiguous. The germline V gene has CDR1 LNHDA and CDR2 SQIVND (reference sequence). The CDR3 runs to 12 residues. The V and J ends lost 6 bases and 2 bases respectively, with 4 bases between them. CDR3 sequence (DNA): TGTGCCAGTAGCTATAACACCGGGGAGCTGTTTTTT. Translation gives CASSYNTGELFF.

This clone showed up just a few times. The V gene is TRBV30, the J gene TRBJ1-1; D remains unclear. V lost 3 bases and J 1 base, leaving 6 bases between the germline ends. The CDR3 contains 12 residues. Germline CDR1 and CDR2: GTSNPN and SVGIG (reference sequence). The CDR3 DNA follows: TGTGCCTGGAGCCCCGGGAACACTGAAGCTTTCTTT. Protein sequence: CAWSPGNTEAFF.

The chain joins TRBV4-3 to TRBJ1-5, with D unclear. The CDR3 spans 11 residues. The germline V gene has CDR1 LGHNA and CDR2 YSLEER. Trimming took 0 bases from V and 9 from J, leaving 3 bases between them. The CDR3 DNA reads TGCGCCAGCAGCCAAGACGGGCCCCAGCATTTT. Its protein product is CASSQDGPQHF.

Here the CDR3 DNA reads TGTGCCAGCAGTCCCAATCCACAGGGTCTCGAGCAGTACTTC. Translation: CASSPNPQGLEQYF. This chain connects TRBV6-1 to TRBJ2-7; the D gene is possibly TRBD1 (6 bases). V was pared by 5 bases and J by 6 bases, with 17 bases between. The CDR3 contains 14 residues. Per the germline V gene, CDR1 is MNHNS and CDR2 is SASEGT.

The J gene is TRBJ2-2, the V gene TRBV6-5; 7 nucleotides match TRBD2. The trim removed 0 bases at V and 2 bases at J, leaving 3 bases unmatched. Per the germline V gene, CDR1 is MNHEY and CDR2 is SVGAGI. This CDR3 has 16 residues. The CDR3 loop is CASSYSASGNTGELFF. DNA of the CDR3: TGTGCCAGCAGTTACTCGGCTAGCGGAAACACCGGGGAGCTGTTTTTT.

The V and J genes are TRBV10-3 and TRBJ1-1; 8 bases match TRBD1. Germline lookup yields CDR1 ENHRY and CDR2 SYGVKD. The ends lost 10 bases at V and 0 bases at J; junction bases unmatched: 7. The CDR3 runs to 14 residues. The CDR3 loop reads CATIGGQVNTEAFF. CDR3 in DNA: TGTGCCACCATCGGGGGACAGGTGAACACTGAAGCTTTCTTT.